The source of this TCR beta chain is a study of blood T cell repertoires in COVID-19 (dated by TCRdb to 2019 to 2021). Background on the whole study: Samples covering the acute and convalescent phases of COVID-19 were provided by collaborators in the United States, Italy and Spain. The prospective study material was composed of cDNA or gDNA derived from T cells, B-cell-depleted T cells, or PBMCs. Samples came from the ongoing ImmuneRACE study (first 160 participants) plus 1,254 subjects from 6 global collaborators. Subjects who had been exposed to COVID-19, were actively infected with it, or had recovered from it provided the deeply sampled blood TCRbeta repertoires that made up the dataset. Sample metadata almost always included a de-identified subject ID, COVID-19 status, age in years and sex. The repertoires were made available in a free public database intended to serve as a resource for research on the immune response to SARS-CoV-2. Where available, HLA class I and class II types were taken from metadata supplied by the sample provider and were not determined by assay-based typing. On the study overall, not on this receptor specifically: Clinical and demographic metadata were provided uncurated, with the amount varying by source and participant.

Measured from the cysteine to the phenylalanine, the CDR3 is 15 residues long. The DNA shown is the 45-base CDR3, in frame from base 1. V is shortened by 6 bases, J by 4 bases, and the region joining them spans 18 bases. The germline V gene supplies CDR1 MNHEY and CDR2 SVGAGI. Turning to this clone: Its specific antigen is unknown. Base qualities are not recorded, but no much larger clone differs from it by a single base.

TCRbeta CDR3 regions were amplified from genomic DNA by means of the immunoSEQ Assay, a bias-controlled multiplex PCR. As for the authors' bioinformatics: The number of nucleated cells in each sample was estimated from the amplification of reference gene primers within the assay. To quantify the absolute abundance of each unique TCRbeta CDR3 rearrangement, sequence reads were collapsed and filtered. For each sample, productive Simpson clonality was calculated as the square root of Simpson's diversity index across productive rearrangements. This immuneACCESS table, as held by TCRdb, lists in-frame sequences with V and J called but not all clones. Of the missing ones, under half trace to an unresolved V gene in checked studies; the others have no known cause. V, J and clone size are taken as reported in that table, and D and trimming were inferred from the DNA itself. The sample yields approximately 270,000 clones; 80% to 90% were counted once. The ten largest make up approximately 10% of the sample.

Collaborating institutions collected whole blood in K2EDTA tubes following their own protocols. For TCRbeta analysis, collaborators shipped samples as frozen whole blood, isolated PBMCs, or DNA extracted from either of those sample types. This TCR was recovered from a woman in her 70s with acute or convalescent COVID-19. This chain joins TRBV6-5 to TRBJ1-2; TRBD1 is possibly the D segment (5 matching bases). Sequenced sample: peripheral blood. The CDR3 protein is CASRTDSDSLYGYTF. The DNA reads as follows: TGTGCCAGCAGAACAGACAGTGACTCACTCTATGGCTACACCTTC.